This T cell receptor beta chain originates from a study of T cell repertoires in cytomegalovirus infection. On the study more broadly: Shared public TCR beta signatures pointed to both CMV infection and a matching HLA type.

The CDR3 has 15 residues. Trimming left V 0 bases short and J 4 bases short, with 10 bases between. TCRdb reanalysed the reads using MiXCR and keeps one entry per CDR3 protein. This repertoire shows 150,000 to 200,000 distinct CDR3 sequences, approximately 28% found once; its top ten account for about 31%. The chain has TRBV5-7 and TRBJ1-4; D is unclear. TRBV5-7 is assigned to the ORF class and has an uncertain function. The sequence came from a human donor in good health (CMV status not recorded). Some clones in this sample may be carry-over from other donors' samples. The sample comprised PBMCs. The CDR3 region has the DNA TGTGCCAGCAGCTTGGGACACCAGATTAATGAAAAACTGTTTTTT. Encoded protein: CASSLGHQINEKLFF.